The next 7 T cell receptor beta chains were all read from a single sample in a study of shared clonotypes between healthy human individuals. Sequenced by immunoSEQ multiplex PCR; TCRdb stores in-frame clones only, minus some. The repertoire includes about 610,000 clones, less than 98% of them detected once, and 0.045% to 0.06% sits in the top ten. Sequencing was performed on naive CD4+ T cells sorted from blood. The subset denotes: CD45RA+ positively selected. The receptors derive from a woman aged 25-40 years in good health.

The V call is TRBV6-5, the J call TRBJ2-7; 13 bases match TRBD2. The CDR3 consists of 15 residues. The ends lost 6 bases at V and 6 bases at J; junction bases unmatched: 8. Germline loops: CDR1 MNHEY, CDR2 SVGAGI. CDR3 DNA: TGTGCCAGCAGCTTTACTAGCGGGGGGGGTGGCGAGCAGTACTTC. As protein: CASSFTSGGGGEQYF.

The rearrangement links TRBV15 to TRBJ1-6; maybe TRBD1 (6 bases). CDR1 LNHNV and CDR2 YYDKDF come from the germline V gene (reference sequence). This CDR3 contains 16 residues. The V end lost 6 bases, the J end lost 0 bases, and 12 bases lay between the germline ends. The CDR3 DNA reads TGTGCCACCAGTCCTACAGGGAGCTCCTATAATTCACCCCTCCACTTT. It translates to CATSPTGSSYNSPLHF.

The chain carries TRBV18 and TRBJ2-7; D not resolved. Trimming took 1 base from V and 2 from J, leaving 9 bases between them. The germline CDR1 and CDR2 sequences are KGHSH and LQKENI. CDR3 length: 14 amino acids. The chain's CDR3 is CASSPRSDPYEQYF. The CDR3 region has the DNA TGTGCCAGCTCACCACGCTCTGATCCCTACGAGCAGTACTTC.

Here the CDR3 reads CASSLSVAGNTEAFF. CDR3 nucleotide sequence: TGTGCCAGCAGCTTATCCGTAGCAGGGAACACTGAAGCTTTCTTT. The J gene is TRBJ1-1, the V gene TRBV7-3; D is uncertain. The V gene lost 2 bases and the J gene lost 1 base, with 11 bases spanning the gap. Looked up from germline, CDR1 is SGHTA and CDR2 is FQGTGA. The CDR3 spans 15 residues.

V is TRBV28 and J is TRBJ1-1; D is unresolved. The CDR3 is 12 amino acids. Germline V gene data show CDR1 as MDHEN and CDR2 as SYDVKM. Trimming removed 6 bases at V and 3 bases at J, with 8 bases between. For the CDR3, the DNA is TGTGCCAGCAGCCTAGAGGACACTGAAGCTTTCTTT. Translating gives CASSLEDTEAFF.

The chain couples TRBV10-1 to TRBJ2-5; unclear D gene. The DNA end lines up better with TRBJ2-7; the J call may be wrong. The germline gives CDR1 WNHNN, CDR2 SYGVQD (reference sequence). The CDR3 totals 13 residues. The CDR3 sequence: CASSPVLSYEQYF. The CDR3 DNA reads TGCGCCAGCAGTCCCGTTCTCTCCTACGAGCAGTACTTC.

Of note for this clone: The identical CDR3 is also encoded by other nucleotide sequences in the sample. CDR3: CASSLAGGSSYNEQFF. The CDR3, as DNA: TGTGCCAGCAGCTTGGCGGGAGGGAGCTCCTACAATGAGCAGTTCTTC. V usage is TRBV5-6 and J usage is TRBJ2-1; 8 bases map to TRBD2. CDR3 length: 16 residues. Trimming took 0 bases from V and 0 from J; bases not matched to a gene: 2. Germline CDR1 is SGHDT and CDR2 is YYEEEE.